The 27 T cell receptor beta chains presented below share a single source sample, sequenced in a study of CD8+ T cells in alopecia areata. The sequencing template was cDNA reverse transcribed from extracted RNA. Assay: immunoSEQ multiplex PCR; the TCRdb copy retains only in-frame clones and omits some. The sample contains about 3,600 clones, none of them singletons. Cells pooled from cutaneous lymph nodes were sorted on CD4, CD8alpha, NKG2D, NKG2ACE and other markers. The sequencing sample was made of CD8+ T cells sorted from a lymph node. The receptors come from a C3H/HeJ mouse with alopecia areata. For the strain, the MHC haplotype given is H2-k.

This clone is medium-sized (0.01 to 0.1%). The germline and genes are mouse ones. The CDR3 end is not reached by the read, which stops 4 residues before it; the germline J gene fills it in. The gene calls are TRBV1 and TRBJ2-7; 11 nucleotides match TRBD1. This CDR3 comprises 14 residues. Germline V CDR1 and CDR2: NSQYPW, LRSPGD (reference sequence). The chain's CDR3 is CTCSAGTGGDEQYF. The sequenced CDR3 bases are TGCACCTGCAGTGCAGGGACAGGGGGCGAT.

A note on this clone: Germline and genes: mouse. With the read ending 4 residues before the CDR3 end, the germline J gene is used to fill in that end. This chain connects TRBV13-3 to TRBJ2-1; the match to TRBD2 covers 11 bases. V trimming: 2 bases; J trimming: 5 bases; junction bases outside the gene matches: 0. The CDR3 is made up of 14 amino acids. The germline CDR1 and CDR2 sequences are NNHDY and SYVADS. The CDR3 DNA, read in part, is TGTGCCAGCAGTGAGGGACTGGGGGATGCT. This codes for CASSEGLGDA. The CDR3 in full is CASSEGLGDAEQFF.

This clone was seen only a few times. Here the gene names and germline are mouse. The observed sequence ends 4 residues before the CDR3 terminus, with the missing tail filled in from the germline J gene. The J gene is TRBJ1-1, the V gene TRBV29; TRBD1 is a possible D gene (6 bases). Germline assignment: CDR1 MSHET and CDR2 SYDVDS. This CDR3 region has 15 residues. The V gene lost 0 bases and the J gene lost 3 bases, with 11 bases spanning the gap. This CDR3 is CASSLSARGDTEVFF. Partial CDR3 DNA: TGTGCTAGCAGTTTATCGGCCAGGGGTGACACA. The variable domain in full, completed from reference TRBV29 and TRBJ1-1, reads DMKVTQMPRYLIKRMGENVLLECGQDMSHETMYWYRQDPGLGLQLIYISYDVDSNSEGDIPKGYRVSRKKREHFSLILDSAKTNQTSVYFCASSLSARGDTEVFFGKGTRLTVV.

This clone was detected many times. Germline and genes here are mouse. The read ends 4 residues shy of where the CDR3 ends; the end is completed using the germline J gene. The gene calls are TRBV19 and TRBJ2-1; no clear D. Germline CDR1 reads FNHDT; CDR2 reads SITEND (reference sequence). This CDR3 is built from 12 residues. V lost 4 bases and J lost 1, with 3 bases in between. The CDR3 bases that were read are TGTGCCAGCAGTCTCAACTATGCT. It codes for CASSLNYA. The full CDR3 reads CASSLNYAEQFF.

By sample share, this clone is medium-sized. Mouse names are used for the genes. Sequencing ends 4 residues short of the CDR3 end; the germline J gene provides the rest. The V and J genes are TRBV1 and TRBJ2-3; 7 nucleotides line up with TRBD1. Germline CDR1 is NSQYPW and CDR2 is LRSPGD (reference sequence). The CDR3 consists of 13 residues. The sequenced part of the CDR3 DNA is TGCACCTGCAGTGCCCGACAGGGAGAA. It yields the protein CTCSARQGE. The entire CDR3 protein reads CTCSARQGETLYF.

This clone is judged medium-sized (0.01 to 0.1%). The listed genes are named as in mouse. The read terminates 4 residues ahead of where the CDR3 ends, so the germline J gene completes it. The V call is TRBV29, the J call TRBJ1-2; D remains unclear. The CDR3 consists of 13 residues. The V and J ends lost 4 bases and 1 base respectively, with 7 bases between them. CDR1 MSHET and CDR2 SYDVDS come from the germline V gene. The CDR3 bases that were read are TGTGCTAGCAGTTCCCAGATAAACTCC. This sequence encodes CASSSQINS. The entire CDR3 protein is CASSSQINSDYTF.

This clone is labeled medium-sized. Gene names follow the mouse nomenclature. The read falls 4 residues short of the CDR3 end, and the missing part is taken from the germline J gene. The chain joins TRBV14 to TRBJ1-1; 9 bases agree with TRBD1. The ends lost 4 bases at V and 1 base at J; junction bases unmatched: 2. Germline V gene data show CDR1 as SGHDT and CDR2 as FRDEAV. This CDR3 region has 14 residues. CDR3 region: CASSRDRENTEVFF. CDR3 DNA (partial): TGTGCCAGCAGTCGGGACAGGGAAAACACA.

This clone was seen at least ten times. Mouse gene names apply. Incomplete CDR3 DNA: TGTGCCAGCGGTGATAGGAACGGCAGGGGAGTGGAAGAC. Translating gives CASGDRNGRGVED. The CDR3 reads in full as CASGDRNGRGVEDTQYF. V is TRBV13-2 and J is TRBJ2-5, with D maybe TRBD1 (6 bases). The read falls 4 residues short of the CDR3 end, and the missing part is taken from the germline J gene. The CDR3 length is 17 residues. Germline V lookup: CDR1 NNHNN, CDR2 SYGAGS (reference sequence).

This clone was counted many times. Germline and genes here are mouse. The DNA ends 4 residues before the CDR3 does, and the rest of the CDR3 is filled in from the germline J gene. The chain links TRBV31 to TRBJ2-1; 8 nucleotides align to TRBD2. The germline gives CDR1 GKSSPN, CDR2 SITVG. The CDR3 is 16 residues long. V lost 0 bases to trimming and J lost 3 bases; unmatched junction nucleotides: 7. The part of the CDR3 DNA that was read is TGTGCCTGGAGTCTAGAGAGGCTGGGGGGCTATGCT. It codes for CAWSLERLGGYA. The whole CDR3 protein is CAWSLERLGGYAEQFF.

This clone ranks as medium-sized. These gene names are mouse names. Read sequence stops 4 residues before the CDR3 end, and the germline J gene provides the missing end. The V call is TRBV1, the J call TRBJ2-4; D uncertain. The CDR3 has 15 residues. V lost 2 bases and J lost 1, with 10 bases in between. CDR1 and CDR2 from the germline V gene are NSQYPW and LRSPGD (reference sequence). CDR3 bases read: TGCACCTGCAGTGCACTCGAGAAAGGTCAAAAC. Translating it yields CTCSALEKGQN. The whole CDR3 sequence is CTCSALEKGQNTLYF. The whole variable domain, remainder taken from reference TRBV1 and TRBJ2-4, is VTLLEQNPRWRLVPRGQAVNLRCILKNSQYPWMSWYQQDLQKQLQWLFTLRSPGDKEVKSLPGADYLATRVTDTELRLQVANMSQGRTLYCTCSALEKGQNTLYFGAGTRLSVL.

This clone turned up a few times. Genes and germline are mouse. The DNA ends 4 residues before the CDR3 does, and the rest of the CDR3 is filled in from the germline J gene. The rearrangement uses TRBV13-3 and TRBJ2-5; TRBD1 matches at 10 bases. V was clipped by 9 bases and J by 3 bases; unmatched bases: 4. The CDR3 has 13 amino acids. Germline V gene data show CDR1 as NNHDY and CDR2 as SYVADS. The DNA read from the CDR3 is TGTGCCACCCGGGACAGGGGACAAGAC. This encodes CATRDRGQD. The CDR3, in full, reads CATRDRGQDTQYF. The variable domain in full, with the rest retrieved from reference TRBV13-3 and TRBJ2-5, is EAAVTQSPRSKVAVTGGKVTLSCHQTNNHDYMYWYRQDTGHGLRLIHYSYVADSTEKGDIPDGYKASRPSQENFSLILELASLSQTAVYFCATRDRGQDTQYFGPGTRLLVL.

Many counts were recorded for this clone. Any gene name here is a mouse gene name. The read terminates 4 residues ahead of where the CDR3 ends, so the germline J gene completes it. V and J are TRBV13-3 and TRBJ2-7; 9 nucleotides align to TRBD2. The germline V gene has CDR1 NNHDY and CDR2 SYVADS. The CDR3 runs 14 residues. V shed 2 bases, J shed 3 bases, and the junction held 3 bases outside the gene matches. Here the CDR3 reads CASSDRWGGYEQYF. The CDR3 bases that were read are TGTGCCAGCAGTGACCGCTGGGGGGGCTAT.

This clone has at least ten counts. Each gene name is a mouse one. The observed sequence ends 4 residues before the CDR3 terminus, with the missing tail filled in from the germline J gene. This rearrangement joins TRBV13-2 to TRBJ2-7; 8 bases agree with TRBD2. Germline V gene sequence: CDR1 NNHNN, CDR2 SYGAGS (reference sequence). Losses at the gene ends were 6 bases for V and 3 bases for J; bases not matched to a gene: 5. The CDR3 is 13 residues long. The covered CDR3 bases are TGTGCCAGCGCCGGACTGGGCCTCTAT. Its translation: CASAGLGLY. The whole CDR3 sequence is CASAGLGLYEQYF.

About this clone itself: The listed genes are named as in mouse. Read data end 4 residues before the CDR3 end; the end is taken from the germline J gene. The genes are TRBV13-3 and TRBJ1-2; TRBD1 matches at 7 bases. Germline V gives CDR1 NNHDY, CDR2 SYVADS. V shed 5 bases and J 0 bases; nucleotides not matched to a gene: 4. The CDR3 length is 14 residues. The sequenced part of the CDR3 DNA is TGTGCCAGCAGCCCCGGGACAGCAAACTCC. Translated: CASSPGTANS. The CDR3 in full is CASSPGTANSDYTF.

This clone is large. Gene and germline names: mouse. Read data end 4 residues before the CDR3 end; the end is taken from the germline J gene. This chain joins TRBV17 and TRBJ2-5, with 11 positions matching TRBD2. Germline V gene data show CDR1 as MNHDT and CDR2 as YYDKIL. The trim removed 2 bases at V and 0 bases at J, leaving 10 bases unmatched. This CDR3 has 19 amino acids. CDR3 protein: CASSRMGGTGGLNQDTQYF. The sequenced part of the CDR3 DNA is TGTGCTAGCAGTAGAATGGGGGGGACTGGGGGCCTTAACCAAGAC.

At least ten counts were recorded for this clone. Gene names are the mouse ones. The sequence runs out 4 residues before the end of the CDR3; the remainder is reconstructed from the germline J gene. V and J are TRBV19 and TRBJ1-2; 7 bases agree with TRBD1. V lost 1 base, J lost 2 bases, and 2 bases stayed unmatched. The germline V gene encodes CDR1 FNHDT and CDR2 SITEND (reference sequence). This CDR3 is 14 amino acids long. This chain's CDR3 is CASSISGGNSDYTF. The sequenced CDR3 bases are TGTGCCAGCAGTATATCAGGGGGGAACTCC.

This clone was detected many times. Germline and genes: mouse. CDR3 DNA, as far as it was read: TGTGCCAGCAGTATCGGGGGGGACCAAGAC. Translation: CASSIGGDQD. The complete CDR3 reads CASSIGGDQDTQYF. V is TRBV19 and J is TRBJ2-5; TRBD2 agrees at 7 bases. The CDR3 is cut off 4 residues early in the read; its end comes from the germline J gene. Per germline, CDR1 FNHDT and CDR2 SITEND (reference sequence). Trimming at V came to 2 bases and at J to 1 base, leaving 1 base not matched to a gene. The CDR3 covers 14 residues.

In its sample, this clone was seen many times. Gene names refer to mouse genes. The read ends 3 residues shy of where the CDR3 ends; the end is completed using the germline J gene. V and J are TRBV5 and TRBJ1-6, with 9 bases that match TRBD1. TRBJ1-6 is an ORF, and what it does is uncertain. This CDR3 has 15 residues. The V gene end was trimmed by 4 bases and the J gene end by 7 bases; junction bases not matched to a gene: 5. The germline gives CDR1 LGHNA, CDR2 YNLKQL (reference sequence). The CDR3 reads CASSRRDRDNSPLYF. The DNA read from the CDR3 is TGTGCCAGCAGCCGCCGGGACAGGGACAATTCGCCC.

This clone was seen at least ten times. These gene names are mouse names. The CDR3 protein is CASSFPSQNSDYTF. The DNA read from the CDR3 is TGTGCCAGCAGCTTCCCCTCACAGAACTCC. The V call is TRBV3, the J call TRBJ1-2, with D hard to call. The read terminates 4 residues ahead of where the CDR3 ends, so the germline J gene completes it. Trimming took 3 bases from V and 2 from J, leaving 10 bases between them. The CDR3 totals 14 residues. Germline V gives CDR1 SNHLY, CDR2 FYNGKV (reference sequence).

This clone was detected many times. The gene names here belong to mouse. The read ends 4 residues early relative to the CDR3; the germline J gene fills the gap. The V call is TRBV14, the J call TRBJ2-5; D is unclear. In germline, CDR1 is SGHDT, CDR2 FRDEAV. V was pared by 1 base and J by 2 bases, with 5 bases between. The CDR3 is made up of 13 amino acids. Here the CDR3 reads CASSFPGQDTQYF. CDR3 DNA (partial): TGTGCCAGCAGTTTCCCTGGCCAAGAC. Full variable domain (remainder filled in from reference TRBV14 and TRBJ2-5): EAGVTQSPRYAVLQEGQAVSFWCDPISGHDTLYWYQQPRDQGPQLLVYFRDEAVIDNSQLPSDRFSAVRPKGTNSTLKIQSAKQGDTATYLCASSFPGQDTQYFGPGTRLLVL.

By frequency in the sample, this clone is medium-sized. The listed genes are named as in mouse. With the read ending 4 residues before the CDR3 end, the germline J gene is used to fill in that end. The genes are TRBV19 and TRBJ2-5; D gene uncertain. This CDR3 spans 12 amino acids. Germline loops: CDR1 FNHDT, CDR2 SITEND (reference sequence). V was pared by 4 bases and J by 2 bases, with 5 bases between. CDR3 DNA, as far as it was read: TGTGCCAGCAGTGCAGTCCAAGAC. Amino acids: CASSAVQD. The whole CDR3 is CASSAVQDTQYF.

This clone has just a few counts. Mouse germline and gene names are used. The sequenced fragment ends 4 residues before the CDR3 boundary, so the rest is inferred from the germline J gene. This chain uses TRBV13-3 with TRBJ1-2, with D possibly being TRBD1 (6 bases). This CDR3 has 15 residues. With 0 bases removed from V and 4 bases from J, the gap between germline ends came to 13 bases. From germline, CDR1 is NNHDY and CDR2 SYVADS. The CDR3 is CASSDEAGEGSDYTF. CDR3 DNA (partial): TGTGCCAGCAGTGATGAGGCAGGGGAGGGCTCC.

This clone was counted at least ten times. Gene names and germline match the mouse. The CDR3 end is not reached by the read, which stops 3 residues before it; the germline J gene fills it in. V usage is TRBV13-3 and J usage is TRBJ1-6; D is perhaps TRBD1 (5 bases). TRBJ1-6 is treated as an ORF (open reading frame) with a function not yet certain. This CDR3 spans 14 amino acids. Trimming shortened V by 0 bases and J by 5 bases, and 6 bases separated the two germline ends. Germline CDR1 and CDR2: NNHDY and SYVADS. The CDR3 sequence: CASSDGTNNSPLYF. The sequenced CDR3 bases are TGTGCCAGCAGTGATGGGACAAATAATTCGCCC.

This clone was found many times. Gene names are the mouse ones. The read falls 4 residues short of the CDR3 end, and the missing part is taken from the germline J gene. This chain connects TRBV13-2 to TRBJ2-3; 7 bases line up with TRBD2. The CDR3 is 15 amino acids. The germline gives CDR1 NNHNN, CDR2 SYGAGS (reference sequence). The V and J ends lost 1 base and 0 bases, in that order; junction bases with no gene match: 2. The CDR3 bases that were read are TGTGCCAGCGGTGATCCTGGGGGTAGTGCAGAA. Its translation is CASGDPGGSAE. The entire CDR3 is CASGDPGGSAETLYF.

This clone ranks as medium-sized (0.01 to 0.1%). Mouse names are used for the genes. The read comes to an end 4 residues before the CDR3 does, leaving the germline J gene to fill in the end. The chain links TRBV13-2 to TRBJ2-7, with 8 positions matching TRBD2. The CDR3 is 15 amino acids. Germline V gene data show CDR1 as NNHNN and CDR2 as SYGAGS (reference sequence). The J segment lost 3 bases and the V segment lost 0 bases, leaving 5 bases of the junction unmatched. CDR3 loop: CASGDEGGRDYEQYF. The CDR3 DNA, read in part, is TGTGCCAGCGGTGATGAGGGGGGGCGCGACTAT.

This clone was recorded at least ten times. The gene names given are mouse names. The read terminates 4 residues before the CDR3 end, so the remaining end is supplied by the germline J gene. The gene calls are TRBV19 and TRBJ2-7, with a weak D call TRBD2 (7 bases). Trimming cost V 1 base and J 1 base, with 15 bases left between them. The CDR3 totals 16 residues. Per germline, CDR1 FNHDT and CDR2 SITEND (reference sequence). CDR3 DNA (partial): TGTGCCAGCAGTATACTGGGGGCGGGTAGATCCTAT. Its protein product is CASSILGAGRSY. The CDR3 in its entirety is CASSILGAGRSYEQYF.

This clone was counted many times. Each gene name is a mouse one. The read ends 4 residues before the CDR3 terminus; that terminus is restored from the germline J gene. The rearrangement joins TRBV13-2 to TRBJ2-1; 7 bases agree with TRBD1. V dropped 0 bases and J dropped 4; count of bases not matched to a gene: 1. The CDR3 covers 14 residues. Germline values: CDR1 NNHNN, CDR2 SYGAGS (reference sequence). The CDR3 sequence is CASGDAQGYAEQFF. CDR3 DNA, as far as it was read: TGTGCCAGCGGTGATGCACAGGGGTATGCT.